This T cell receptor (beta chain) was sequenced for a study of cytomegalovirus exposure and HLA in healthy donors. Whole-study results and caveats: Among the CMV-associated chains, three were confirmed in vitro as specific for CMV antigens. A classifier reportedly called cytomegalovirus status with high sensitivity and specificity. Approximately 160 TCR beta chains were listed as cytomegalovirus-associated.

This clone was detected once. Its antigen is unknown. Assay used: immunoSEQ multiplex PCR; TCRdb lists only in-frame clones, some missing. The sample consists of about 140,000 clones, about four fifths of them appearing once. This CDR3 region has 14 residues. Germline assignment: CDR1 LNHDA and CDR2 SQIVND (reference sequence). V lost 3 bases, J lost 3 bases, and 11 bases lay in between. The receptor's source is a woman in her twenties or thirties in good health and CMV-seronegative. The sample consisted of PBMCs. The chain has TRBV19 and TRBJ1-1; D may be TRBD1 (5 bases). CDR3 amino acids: CASSMDPRDTEAFF. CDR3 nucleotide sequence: TGTGCCAGTAGTATGGATCCCAGGGACACTGAAGCTTTCTTT.